This passage covers 18 T cell receptor beta chains from one sample sequenced in a study of shared clonotypes between healthy human individuals. Measured with immunoSEQ multiplex PCR; TCRdb has only the in-frame clones, and not every one. The table lists 2 million to 2.5 million clones, around 95% of them singletons. The sequenced sample was naive CD4+ T cells sorted from blood. The subset denotes: CD45RA+ positively selected. The receptors were gathered from a man younger than 30 in good health.

The gene calls are TRBV18 and TRBJ2-7; D not resolved. Trimming shortened V by 3 bases and J by 1 base, and 10 bases separated the two germline ends. This CDR3 is built from 14 residues. Germline CDR1 reads KGHSH; CDR2 reads LQKENI. CDR3 DNA sequence: TGTGCCAGCTCACCTTCGGTGGGTTCCTACGAGCAGTACTTC. This encodes CASSPSVGSYEQYF.

The V call is TRBV6-5, the J call TRBJ1-5; 7 nucleotides align to TRBD1. Germline values: CDR1 MNHEY, CDR2 SVGAGI. V was clipped by 6 bases and J by 3 bases; unmatched bases: 5. The CDR3 has 14 amino acids. CDR3 in amino acids: CASRGTAPNQPQHF. The CDR3 DNA reads as TGTGCCAGCAGAGGGACAGCACCCAATCAGCCCCAGCATTTT.

Remarks on this clone: Additional DNA sequences in this sample encode the identical CDR3. V gene TRBV9 combines with J gene TRBJ2-1, with D perhaps matching TRBD1 (6 bases). The CDR3 contains 15 residues. Germline CDR1 and CDR2: SGDLS and YYNGEE. V was clipped by 0 bases and J by 4 bases, with 11 bases between them. The CDR3 coding sequence is TGTGCCAGCAGCGTAGATGCAGGGGCTTACAATGAGCAGTTCTTC. It yields the protein CASSVDAGAYNEQFF.

This clone was observed once. The chain couples TRBV18 to TRBJ2-7; the match to TRBD1 covers 11 bases. The CDR3 totals 15 residues. Unmatched junction bases numbered 8, after V lost 4 bases and J lost 6 bases. Germline assignment: CDR1 KGHSH and CDR2 LQKENI. The CDR3 DNA sequence: TGTGCCAGCTCACGAACGGGACAGGGGGAGCGCGAGCAGTACTTC. Its translation is CASSRTGQGEREQYF. The variable domain in full, with the rest retrieved from reference TRBV18 and TRBJ2-7, is NAGVMQNPRHLVRRRGQEARLRCSPMKGHSHVYWYRQLPEEGLKFMVYLQKENIIDESGMPKERFSAEFPKEGPSILRIQQVVRGDSAAYFCASSRTGQGEREQYFGPGTRLTVT.

The V gene is TRBV2, the J gene TRBJ2-7; 14 bases match TRBD2. The V segment lost 5 bases and the J segment 3 bases; nucleotides outside the gene matches: 9. The CDR3 is 17 amino acids. Germline CDR1 is SNHLY and CDR2 is FYNNEI. The CDR3 DNA sequence: TGTGCCAGCAGTAAGGGGACTAGCGGGAGTTGGCTCTACGAGCAGTACTTC. It encodes CASSKGTSGSWLYEQYF.

This clone was detected once. Other DNA sequences in the same sample also yield this CDR3. V usage is TRBV6-1 and J usage is TRBJ2-7; TRBD2 matches 12 bases. The CDR3 contains 14 residues. With V trimmed by 8 bases and J by 3 bases, 5 bases remained unmatched. Germline-derived CDR1 and CDR2 are MNHNS and SASEGT. The CDR3 DNA is TGTGCCAGCCGCCGACTAGCGGGAGTCTACGAGCAGTACTTC. It specifies CASRRLAGVYEQYF.

This rearrangement joins TRBV5-1 to TRBJ1-6; possibly TRBD1 for D (5 bases). The ends were cut back, 5 bases at V and 7 bases at J, with 7 bases in the middle. Germline V gives CDR1 SGHRS, CDR2 YFSETQ. The CDR3 totals 12 residues. CDR3 amino acids: CASRWDNSPLHF. The CDR3 nucleotides are TGCGCCAGCAGGTGGGACAATTCACCCCTCCACTTT.

This chain joins TRBV6-6 and TRBJ1-4; D is uncertain. The CDR3 is made up of 14 amino acids. The germline V and J ends were trimmed by 2 bases and 5 bases, with 9 bases remaining between them. The germline V gene has CDR1 MNHNY and CDR2 SVGAGI (reference sequence). CDR3 coding DNA: TGTGCCAGCAGTTACCGGGGTGGGAATGAAAAACTGTTTTTT. As protein: CASSYRGGNEKLFF.

The rearrangement links TRBV6-5 to TRBJ1-5, with 7 bases fitting TRBD1. The V and J ends lost 6 bases and 3 bases, in that order; junction bases with no gene match: 8. Germline lookup yields CDR1 MNHEY and CDR2 SVGAGI. The CDR3 extends over 15 amino acids. CDR3 nucleotide sequence: TGTGCCAGCAGACTTAGACAGGGCTTCAATCAGCCCCAGCATTTT. Encoded protein: CASRLRQGFNQPQHF.

This clone has a single count. The CDR3 sequence: CASTGGTQIYEQYF. In DNA, the CDR3 is TGTGCCAGCACAGGAGGGACGCAAATCTACGAGCAGTACTTC. The chain uses TRBV6-5 and TRBJ2-7; D may be TRBD2 (6 bases). Trimming took 7 bases from V and 3 from J, leaving 16 bases between them. CDR3 length equals 14 residues. From germline, CDR1 is MNHEY and CDR2 SVGAGI.

This clone has only one observation. Distinct nucleotide sequences in the sample also encode this CDR3. CDR3: CASSISGSSYNSPLHF. The CDR3 coding sequence is TGTGCCAGTAGTATAAGCGGGAGCTCCTATAATTCACCCCTCCACTTT. The rearrangement links TRBV19 to TRBJ1-6; D is uncertain. Trimming took 2 bases from V and 0 from J, leaving 8 bases between them. The CDR3 spans 16 residues. The germline CDR1 and CDR2 sequences are LNHDA and SQIVND (reference sequence).

The chain couples TRBV28 to TRBJ2-7, with unresolved D. Per the germline V gene, CDR1 is MDHEN and CDR2 is SYDVKM. The CDR3 consists of 15 residues. V was trimmed by 6 bases and J by 3 bases, leaving 18 bases between them. CDR3 nucleotide sequence: TGTGCCAGCAGCCCCCTAGAAACTATTCTCTACGAGCAGTACTTC. This sequence encodes CASSPLETILYEQYF.

This chain uses TRBV6-6 with TRBJ2-5; 9 nucleotides line up with TRBD2. Germline V gene sequence: CDR1 MNHNY, CDR2 SVGAGI (reference sequence). The V and J ends lost 2 bases and 2 bases, in that order; junction bases with no gene match: 3. The CDR3 consists of 15 residues. CDR3 in DNA: TGTGCCAGCAGTTACCCGACTAGCGGACAAGAGACCCAGTACTTC. It encodes CASSYPTSGQETQYF.

About this clone: Other DNA sequences from this sample encode an identical CDR3 as well. J is TRBJ1-2 and V is TRBV10-3, with TRBD1 as a possible D gene (6 bases). Between the trimmed V and J ends, which lost 3 bases and 3 bases, there was a span of 11 bases. Per the germline V gene, CDR1 is ENHRY and CDR2 is SYGVKD. The CDR3 totals 14 residues. DNA for the CDR3: TGTGCCATCAGTGATGGGGGGCGAGACTATGGCTACACCTTC. Translated, it gives CAISDGGRDYGYTF.

Note on this clone: The junction does not match germline at one end; this may be a read error. This sequence joins TRBV28 and TRBJ2-7; 7 positions agree with TRBD1. The CDR3 consists of 16 residues. Germline CDR1 is MDHEN and CDR2 is SYDVKM. In DNA form, the CDR3 reads TGTGCCAGCAATTTAAACAGGGGACGGATCTCCTACGAGCAGTACTTC. Its translation is CASNLNRGRISYEQYF.

The rearrangement links TRBV27 to TRBJ2-7, with D tentatively TRBD1 (6 bases). Germline V gene data show CDR1 as MNHEY and CDR2 as SMNVEV (reference sequence). V gave up 10 bases and J gave up 1 base, with 11 bases separating them. The CDR3 loop spans 12 amino acids. Here the CDR3 reads CATRTDSYEQYF. Here the CDR3 DNA reads TGTGCCACCAGGACAGATTCCTACGAGCAGTACTTC.

As to this clone: Other nucleotide sequences from this sample produce the same CDR3. J is TRBJ1-5 and V is TRBV2; D is undetermined. Trimming removed 2 bases at V and 4 bases at J, with 12 bases between. The germline V gene encodes CDR1 SNHLY and CDR2 FYNNEI. CDR3 length: 15 amino acids. The chain's CDR3 is CASSERVSGNQPQHF. The CDR3 DNA reads as TGTGCCAGCAGTGAAAGGGTGTCGGGGAATCAGCCCCAGCATTTT.

The V and J genes are TRBV5-1 and TRBJ2-5, with 15 bases lining up with TRBD2. Trimming took 4 bases from V and 4 from J; bases not matched to a gene: 5. CDR1 is SGHRS and CDR2 is YFSETQ in the germline V gene. The CDR3 covers 16 residues. As DNA, the CDR3 is TGCGCCAGCAGCGCGGGGACTAGCGGGGGGCTAGAGACCCAGTACTTC. This codes for CASSAGTSGGLETQYF.